The 30 T cell receptor beta chains below were found in one sample sequenced in a study of read filtering for tumor transcriptome and immune sequencing (dated by TCRdb to the early 2020s). Sequencing instrument: Illumina HiSeq 4000. The Immunoverse kit was used to build TCR libraries from about 430 ng RNA, with molecular barcoded adaptors covering alpha/delta and beta/gamma chains. Starting from the raw public reads, TCRdb applied fastp trimming at Q25, assembled clones with MiXCR and retained in-frame beta chains. Here each entry gathers all rows of one CDR3 protein and keeps the most common genes and DNA. A total of about 63,000 distinct CDR3 sequences appear in this sample, roughly 14% of them only once. 40% to 55% of the sample lies in the top ten. Source material: a population of CD138-negative cells sorted from bone marrow. This specimen's cell subset or site label, per the study, means: bone marrow mononuclear cells depleted of CD138+ plasma/myeloma cells by negative magnetic selection. The receptors here all came from a donor aged 40 or over with multiple myeloma.

This clonotype was observed many times. The CDR3 here is CASSRGTGFEQYF. The CDR3 coding sequence is TGTGCCAGCAGCAGGGGGACAGGTTTCGAGCAGTACTTC. V gene TRBV7-2 combines with J gene TRBJ2-7, with 8 bases identical to TRBD1. Germline V gene sequence: CDR1 SGHTA, CDR2 FQGNSA. This CDR3 has 13 residues. J lost 6 bases, V lost 5 bases, and 6 bases had no gene match.

This clonotype was seen many times. The chain uses TRBV7-9 and TRBJ1-4, with TRBD1 as a possible D gene (6 bases). Trimming left V 3 bases short and J 5 bases short, with 16 bases between. There are 16 residues in the CDR3. From germline, CDR1 is SEHNR and CDR2 FQNEAQ (reference sequence). CDR3 sequence: CASSLAPGQINEKLFF. The DNA for the CDR3 is TGTGCCAGCAGCTTGGCCCCAGGACAGATAAATGAAAAACTGTTTTTT.

There are many counts of this clonotype. The V gene is TRBV20-1, the J gene TRBJ2-1; 13 nucleotides match TRBD2. Trimming at V came to 6 bases and at J to 7 bases, leaving 6 bases not matched to a gene. Looked up from germline, CDR1 is DFQATT and CDR2 is SNEGSKA (reference sequence). The CDR3 length is 14 residues. CDR3 sequence reads: CSATGLAGENEQFF. As DNA, the CDR3 is TGCAGTGCCACAGGACTAGCGGGAGAGAATGAGCAGTTCTTC.

Many counts were recorded for this clonotype. V is TRBV12-3 or TRBV12-4 and J is TRBJ2-3; D is perhaps TRBD1 or TRBD2 (6 bases each). The CDR3 runs to 11 residues. The V and J ends lost 9 bases and 6 bases respectively, with 10 bases between them. The CDR3 sequence: CASTGADTQYF. CDR3 bases: TGTGCCAGTACGGGGGCTGATACGCAGTATTTT.

Turning to this clonotype: Given a much more abundant clone one base away, this may be a read error. The chain joins TRBV5-1 to TRBJ2-3; perhaps TRBD2 as D (5 bases). CDR1 and CDR2 (germline): SGHRS, YFSETQ. This CDR3 has 14 amino acids. V gave up 6 bases and J gave up 2 bases, with 13 bases separating them. The CDR3 DNA reads as TGCGCCAGCATCCCGGGATCATTCACAGATACGCAGTATTTT. It specifies CASIPGSFTDTQYF.

Comment on this clonotype: This may come from a read error, since a much larger clone is one base off. Given the absence of the conserved phenylalanine or tryptophan at the CDR3 end, a read error is likely. The chain carries TRBV29-1 and TRBJ1-1, with a possible D match to TRBD1 (5 bases). This CDR3 comprises 13 residues. V was cut by 7 bases and J by 5 bases, with 17 bases left in between. Germline assignment: CDR1 SQVTM and CDR2 ANQGSEA. CDR3 sequence reads: CSGGGGTRTEAFL. For the CDR3, the DNA is TGCAGCGGAGGCGGGGGTACTAGGACTGAAGCTTTCCTT.

This clonotype was counted at least ten times. This chain uses TRBV24-1 with TRBJ2-3; 8 bases map to TRBD1. Germline lookup yields CDR1 KGHDR and CDR2 SFDVKD. Unmatched junction bases numbered 9, after V lost 4 bases and J lost 4 bases. The CDR3 sequence is 16 residues long. Written as DNA, the CDR3 is TGTGCCACCAGTGACCTTGGACAGGGAAATTCAGATACGCAGTATTTT. Its protein is CATSDLGQGNSDTQYF.

Comments on this clonotype: This may arise from a read error, as a much more abundant clone is one base away. V is TRBV6-6 and J is TRBJ1-2, with 7 positions matching TRBD1. V shed 5 bases, J shed 4 bases, and the junction held 4 bases outside the gene matches. Germline loops: CDR1 MNHNY, CDR2 SVGAGI (reference sequence). There are 13 residues in the CDR3. For the CDR3, the DNA is TGTGCCAGCAGTGGGACAGCCTGCTATGGCTACACCTTC. Amino acids: CASSGTACYGYTF.

This clonotype showed up just a few times. At one end the junction does not follow the germline gene, possibly because of a read error. The chain employs TRBV19 and TRBJ2-7; a weak D match, TRBD2 (6 bases). The CDR3 length is 13 residues. Looked up from germline, CDR1 is LNHDA and CDR2 is SQIVND (reference sequence). CDR3 DNA sequence: TGTGCCAGTAGTAGGGGGGACTCCTACGGGCAGTACTTC. This sequence encodes CASSRGDSYGQYF. Combining the CDR3 with reference TRBV19 and TRBJ2-7 gives the whole variable domain DGGITQSPKYLFRKEGQNVTLSCEQNLNHDAMYWYRQDPGQGLRLIYYSQIVNDFQKGDIAEGYSVSREKKESFPLTVTSAQKNPTAFYLCASSRGDSYGQYFGPGTRLTVT.

About this clonotype: This could be a read error, since a much larger clone is one nucleotide away. The V call is TRBV7-2, the J call TRBJ2-3; 11 bases fit TRBD2. Germline V gives CDR1 SGHTA, CDR2 FQGNSA. CDR3 length equals 15 residues. With V trimmed by 3 bases and J by 5 bases, 4 bases remained unmatched. CDR3 nucleotides: TGTGCCAGCAGCTTCTCTACTAGCGGGAGAGATACGCAGTATTTT. Protein sequence: CASSFSTSGRDTQYF.

This clonotype has ten or more counts. The rearrangement joins TRBV28 to TRBJ2-7, with D possibly called TRBD1 or TRBD2 (6 bases each). V shed 5 bases and J shed 5 bases, with 19 bases lying between them. The CDR3 has 15 residues. Germline CDR1 and CDR2: MDHEN and SYDVKM. The CDR3 region is CASSPGALAADEQYF. CDR3 nucleotides: TGTGCCAGCAGTCCGGGGGCTTTAGCGGCCGACGAGCAGTACTTC.

There are many counts of this clonotype. The V gene is TRBV2, the J gene TRBJ1-1; 7 nucleotides line up with TRBD1. The CDR3 runs 14 residues. Germline CDR1 reads SNHLY; CDR2 reads FYNNEI. V shed 6 bases and J 3 bases; nucleotides not matched to a gene: 7. This chain's CDR3 is CASREQGKDTEAFF. The CDR3 DNA follows: TGTGCCAGCAGGGAACAGGGGAAGGACACTGAAGCTTTCTTT.

This clonotype has at least ten counts. The germline gene is not matched at one end of the junction; a read error may be the cause. V is TRBV3-1 and J is TRBJ2-1, with D perhaps TRBD1 (6 bases). Germline V lookup: CDR1 LGHDT, CDR2 YNNKEL (reference sequence). This CDR3 has 13 amino acids. CDR3 protein: CASSQGGRDRMIF. CDR3 nucleotides: TGTGCCAGCAGCCAAGGAGGACGTGACAGGATGATTTTC.

Many counts were recorded for this clonotype. The rearrangement joins TRBV5-1 to TRBJ2-7; 7 bases are a match to TRBD1. The V gene end was trimmed by 4 bases and the J gene end by 2 bases; junction bases not matched to a gene: 9. The length of the CDR3 is 15 residues. The germline V gene encodes CDR1 SGHRS and CDR2 YFSETQ. CDR3 coding DNA: TGCGCCAGCAGCGTCTCAGGGACAGCCGCCTACGAGCAGTACTTC. It codes for CASSVSGTAAYEQYF.

This clonotype was found a few times. The chain joins TRBV6-1 to TRBJ1-1; D uncertain. This CDR3 is built from 13 residues. V was cut by 8 bases and J by 11 bases, with 21 bases left in between. Germline CDR1 and CDR2: MNHNS and SASEGT. The CDR3 nucleotides are TGTGCCAGCCGCGTTGGACCGGCCGAGAGGGCTTTCTTT. This translates into CASRVGPAERAFF.

This clonotype has a count of ten or more. This chain joins TRBV7-9 and TRBJ2-1; D is perhaps TRBD1 or TRBD2 (5 bases each). The germline CDR1 and CDR2 sequences are SEHNR and FQNEAQ (reference sequence). The CDR3 spans 15 residues. V was cut by 5 bases and J by 8 bases, with 19 bases left in between. The CDR3: CASSPGTSRSDEQFF. Here the CDR3 DNA reads TGTGCCAGCAGCCCCGGGACGAGCAGAAGCGATGAGCAGTTCTTC.

In its sample, this clonotype was seen many times. The chain has TRBV7-2 and TRBJ1-2; 7 nucleotides align to TRBD1. The CDR3 consists of 12 residues. Unmatched junction bases numbered 5, after V lost 6 bases and J lost 7 bases. CDR1 is SGHTA and CDR2 is FQGNSA in the germline V gene. CDR3 nucleotides: TGTGCCAGCAGTCAGGGACAGTCTGGCTACACCTTC. As protein: CASSQGQSGYTF. The variable domain in full, with the rest retrieved from reference TRBV7-2 and TRBJ1-2, is GAGVSQSPSNKVTEKGKDVELRCDPISGHTALYWYRQSLGQGLEFLIYFQGNSAPDKSGLPSDRFSAERTGGSVSTLTIQRTQQEDSAVYLCASSQGQSGYTFGSGTRLTVV.

This clonotype was seen at least ten times. The chain couples TRBV7-2 to TRBJ2-1; 8 bases map to TRBD2. Germline CDR1 SGHTA, CDR2 FQGNSA. After removal of 5 bases from V and 2 bases from J, the junction contained 5 bases not matched to a gene. The CDR3 consists of 15 residues. The CDR3 spells CASSPGGQPYNEQFF. CDR3 coding DNA: TGTGCCAGCAGCCCGGGGGGGCAGCCCTACAATGAGCAGTTCTTC.

This CDR3 reads CASKYGDSNQPQHF. CDR3 in DNA: TGTGCCAGCAAATACGGGGATAGCAATCAGCCCCAGCATTTT. V is TRBV28 and J is TRBJ1-5; no clear D. The CDR3 covers 14 residues. Trimming removed 7 bases from V and 0 bases from J, with 10 bases in between. Germline V gives CDR1 MDHEN, CDR2 SYDVKM.

This clonotype was seen many times. The CDR3 loop is CASSKGLAGATGELFF. For the CDR3, the DNA is TGTGCCAGCAGTAAAGGGCTAGCGGGAGCCACCGGGGAGCTGTTTTTT. The chain joins TRBV6-1 to TRBJ2-2; 10 nucleotides line up with TRBD2. The junction had 7 bases not matched to a gene; V was cut back by 5 bases and J by 4 bases. Germline loops: CDR1 MNHNS, CDR2 SASEGT. The CDR3 consists of 16 residues.

This clonotype was detected many times. The chain is built from TRBV6-6 and TRBJ2-7, with 7 positions matching TRBD1. The CDR3 spans 11 residues. The germline V gene encodes CDR1 MNHNY and CDR2 SVGAGI (reference sequence). The V and J ends lost 8 bases and 7 bases, in that order; junction bases with no gene match: 5. CDR3 amino acids: CASRTGEEQYF. The CDR3 DNA reads as TGTGCCAGCCGGACAGGAGAAGAGCAGTACTTC.

Worth noting for this clonotype: The missing conserved phenylalanine or tryptophan at the end of this CDR3 makes a read error likely. The limits of the CDR3 on the DNA are not certain, so only TCRdb's listed CDR3 is given. This rearrangement joins TRBV7-3 to TRBJ2-1; no check of the table's D call, TRBD2, against the DNA was made. CDR1 is SGHTA and CDR2 is FQGTGA in the germline V gene. Both ends counted, the CDR3 spans 19 residues. CDR3 protein: CASSSRTSGSSSSRNEQLL.

The table lists this clonotype with many counts. The chain combines TRBV7-2 with TRBJ2-5; 9 nucleotides line up with TRBD1. V dropped 5 bases and J dropped 4; count of bases not matched to a gene: 5. From germline, CDR1 is SGHTA and CDR2 FQGNSA. The CDR3 extends over 14 amino acids. In DNA form, the CDR3 reads TGTGCCAGCAGCGGGACAGGGACGGCAGAGACCCAGTACTTC. As protein: CASSGTGTAETQYF.

This clonotype was seen many times. The chain has TRBV20-1 and TRBJ1-5; 8 bases map to TRBD1. Germline values: CDR1 DFQATT, CDR2 SNEGSKA (reference sequence). CDR3 size: 14 residues. V lost 3 bases, J lost 2 bases, and 3 bases stayed unmatched. The DNA for the CDR3 is TGCAGTGCTAGGTCGACAGGGGGCAATCAGCCCCAGCATTTT. It is translated as CSARSTGGNQPQHF.

In this sample, this clonotype turned up many times. The rearrangement links TRBV19 to TRBJ2-5; D not resolved. Looked up from germline, CDR1 is LNHDA and CDR2 is SQIVND (reference sequence). Trimming stripped 3 bases from V and 1 base from J, with 6 bases between. The CDR3 is made up of 13 amino acids. CDR3 sequence (DNA): TGTGCCAGTAGTATCACCAGCCAAGAGACCCAGTACTTC. It translates to CASSITSQETQYF.

Comments on this clonotype: This may arise from a read error, as a much more abundant clone is one base away. The rearrangement joins TRBV27 to TRBJ2-1; D is unclear. The J call is in doubt because the DNA end fits TRBJ2-7 better. The length of the CDR3 is 14 residues. CDR1 and CDR2 from the germline V gene are MNHEY and SMNVEV (reference sequence). CDR3 sequence reads: CASSSRSQAYEQYF. In DNA form, the CDR3 reads TGTGCCAGCTCATCCAGGTCCCAGGCCTACGAGCAGTACTTC.

This clonotype was seen ten or more times. The DNA for the CDR3 is TGCGCCAGCAGCTTGGACAGGGGTAATGCAGATACGCAGTATTTT. Translating it yields CASSLDRGNADTQYF. V usage is TRBV5-1 and J usage is TRBJ2-3; 7 positions agree with TRBD1. V lost 0 bases to trimming and J lost 4 bases; unmatched junction nucleotides: 5. There are 15 residues in the CDR3. From germline, CDR1 is SGHRS and CDR2 YFSETQ.

This clonotype was counted ten times or more. J is TRBJ2-3 and V is TRBV9; either TRBD1 or TRBD2 may supply D (5 bases each). Trimming removed 0 bases at V and 4 bases at J, with 12 bases between. The CDR3 extends over 15 amino acids. Per the germline V gene, CDR1 is SGDLS and CDR2 is YYNGEE. The CDR3 sequence: CASSVGQGDADTQYF. CDR3 DNA: TGTGCCAGCAGCGTAGGGCAGGGAGATGCAGATACGCAGTATTTT.

This clonotype has more than one count but fewer than ten. The V and J genes are TRBV20-1 and TRBJ1-5, with TRBD1 matching 8 bases. The length of the CDR3 is 15 residues. CDR1 and CDR2 from the germline V gene are DFQATT and SNEGSKA (reference sequence). The junction had 8 bases not matched to a gene; V was cut back by 0 bases and J by 7 bases. The CDR3 here is CSARDRAGGGQPQHF. DNA of the CDR3: TGCAGTGCTAGAGATAGGGCAGGGGGCGGACAGCCCCAGCATTTT.

Many counts were recorded for this clonotype. This chain links TRBV21-1 with TRBJ2-7; the DNA was not used to check the table's D call, TRBD1. TRBV21-1 is tagged as a pseudogene. This CDR3 region has 15 residues. The CDR3 loop is CASSKSDGQGYEQYF. CDR3 sequence (DNA): TGTGCCAGCAGCAAGAGTGACGGACAGGGGTACGAGCAGTACTTC.